This TCR beta chain was captured in a study of T-cell reconstitution after alpha-beta-depleted transplantation in children. This CDR3 spans 12 amino acids. Trimming took 5 bases from V and 3 from J, leaving 11 bases between them. In germline, CDR1 is DFQATT, CDR2 SNEGSKA (reference sequence). This clonotype was observed at least ten times. Using unique molecular identifiers, the investigators prepared the TCRbeta library. A single record per CDR3 protein comes from TCRdb applying MiXCR to the PCR reads. The profile shows some 200,000 distinct CDR3 sequences, about 6.4% of them singletons. The source is a human donor who donated a stem cell graft to a child with Wiskott-Aldrich syndrome. The rearrangement uses TRBV20-1 and TRBJ2-7; D unclear. Sequencing was performed on PBMCs from the stem cell graft donor, taken from the stem cell graft. The CDR3 coding sequence is TGCAGTGCTCCCTCCCTAGGCTACGAGCAGTACTTC. It specifies CSAPSLGYEQYF.